This T cell receptor beta chain was sequenced in a study of metastatic and nonmetastatic thyroid tumors. Using MiXCR, TCRdb reanalyzed the PCR reads. The top ten clones hold over 20% of a sample with approximately 35,000 clones, under 40% of them seen once. Trimming left V 1 base short and J 6 bases short, with 10 bases between. The CDR3 totals 13 residues. The germline V gene has CDR1 LGHDT and CDR2 YNNKEL (reference sequence). The entire patient cohort was treatment-naive prior to thyroid surgery. Sequenced material: tumor tissue. This sequence originates from a female donor with papillary thyroid cancer or a benign thyroid nodule (not recorded which). Some clones in this sample may be carry-over from other donors' samples. This rearrangement joins TRBV3-1 to TRBJ2-7; D is unresolved. The chain's CDR3 is CASSQVPNVEQYF. The CDR3 bases are TGTGCCAGCAGCCAAGTACCTAACGTCGAGCAGTACTTC.